These 28 T cell receptor beta chains came from one sample sequenced in a study of blood T cell repertoires in COVID-19. Profiled with immunoSEQ multiplex PCR; TCRdb holds only in-frame clones, not every one. The table lists under 100,000 clones, 90% of them singletons. Sequencing was done on a sample of peripheral blood. These receptor sequences come from a man aged 45-65 years with acute or convalescent COVID-19.

The V gene is TRBV10-3, the J gene TRBJ2-7; weak D call: TRBD2 (7 bases). The CDR3 spans 14 residues. Germline assignment: CDR1 ENHRY and CDR2 SYGVKD. Between the trimmed V and J ends, which lost 0 bases and 12 bases, there was a span of 18 bases. The CDR3 loop reads CAISESNLGGRRYF. Written as DNA, the CDR3 is TGTGCCATCAGTGAGTCGAACTTGGGGGGGCGCAGGTACTTC.

CDR3 nucleotide sequence: TGTGCCAGCAGCCAAGACAGGGACGGCAATCAGCCCCAGCATTTT. Amino acid sequence: CASSQDRDGNQPQHF. This chain connects TRBV7-9 to TRBJ1-5; TRBD1 matches at 7 bases. Germline-derived CDR1 and CDR2 are SEHNR and FQNEAQ (reference sequence). The CDR3 sequence is 15 residues long. With 5 bases clipped from V and 2 bases from J, the junction kept 6 bases outside the gene matches.

The V and J genes are TRBV27 and TRBJ1-2; D ambiguous. The V gene's germline CDR1 is MNHEY and CDR2 SMNVEV (reference sequence). The CDR3 contains 10 residues. Deletions cut 5 bases from V and 8 bases from J, with 6 bases between. Written as DNA, the CDR3 is TGTGCCAGCAGTCTCCAGGGCTACACCTTC. Its protein product is CASSLQGYTF.

V usage is TRBV7-9 and J usage is TRBJ2-3; tentatively, D is TRBD2 (6 bases). This CDR3 comprises 16 residues. V was pared by 2 bases and J by 0 bases, with 12 bases between. In germline, CDR1 is SEHNR, CDR2 FQNEAQ (reference sequence). This CDR3 is CASSLRGVQSTDTQYF. The DNA of the CDR3 is TGTGCCAGCAGCTTACGCGGGGTCCAGAGCACAGATACGCAGTATTTT.

V and J are TRBV5-1 and TRBJ2-1; 7 bases fit TRBD2. This CDR3 spans 15 amino acids. In germline, CDR1 is SGHRS, CDR2 YFSETQ. V gave up 4 bases and J gave up 7 bases; unmatched junction bases: 11. CDR3 sequence: CASSPILGRENEQFF. Written as DNA, the CDR3 is TGCGCCAGCAGCCCAATTCTTGGGCGGGAGAATGAGCAGTTCTTC.

This clone came up a few times. This chain links TRBV11-3 with TRBJ1-4, with a weak D call TRBD1 (6 bases). V was cut by 5 bases and J by 4 bases, with 17 bases left in between. Germline V gene lookup returns CDR1 SGHNT and CDR2 YENEEA. CDR3 size: 16 residues. Here the CDR3 DNA reads TGTGCCAGCAGCCACCCCAATCCAGGGGATAATGAAAAACTGTTTTTT. As protein: CASSHPNPGDNEKLFF.

This sequence joins TRBV11-3 and TRBJ2-5; 9 nucleotides line up with TRBD2. The ends lost 5 bases at V and 4 bases at J; junction bases unmatched: 8. This CDR3 region has 15 residues. Germline CDR1 reads SGHNT; CDR2 reads YENEEA. CDR3 sequence (DNA): TGTGCCAGCAGCCTTAGCGGGAGCATGGGAGAGACCCAGTACTTC. This encodes CASSLSGSMGETQYF. The full variable domain, its missing parts supplied by reference TRBV11-3 and TRBJ2-5, is EAGVVQSPRYKIIEKKQPVAFWCNPISGHNTLYWYLQNLGQGPELLIRYENEEAVDDSQLPKDRFSAERLKGVDSTLKIQPAELGDSAVYLCASSLSGSMGETQYFGPGTRLLVL.

V is TRBV7-2 and J is TRBJ2-7, with TRBD2 matching over 10 bases. J was trimmed by 1 base and V by 5 bases; bases with no gene match: 8. Germline V CDR1 and CDR2: SGHTA, FQGNSA. The CDR3 sequence is 16 residues long. CDR3 amino acids: CASSPLSGRASYEQYF. The CDR3 DNA reads as TGTGCCAGCAGCCCCCTCAGCGGGAGGGCTTCCTACGAGCAGTACTTC.

The genes are TRBV6-5 and TRBJ1-1, with TRBD1 as a possible D gene (6 bases). V dropped 0 bases and J dropped 0 bases, with 11 bases sitting between them. This CDR3 has 16 amino acids. CDR1 and CDR2 from the germline V gene are MNHEY and SVGAGI. Here the CDR3 DNA reads TGTGCCAGCAGTTACTCGACAGGCACTTTGAACACTGAAGCTTTCTTT. This sequence encodes CASSYSTGTLNTEAFF.

This chain uses TRBV29-1 with TRBJ1-3; tentatively, D is TRBD1 (5 bases). The germline V gene has CDR1 SQVTM and CDR2 ANQGSEA. Trimming pared 4 bases from V and 0 bases from J, leaving 7 bases between. CDR3 size: 13 residues. The CDR3 sequence is CSVGGGSGNTIYF. CDR3 DNA: TGCAGCGTTGGGGGCGGCTCTGGAAACACCATATATTTT.

The CDR3 here is CATSDHVAGGSRDEQFF. The CDR3 nucleotides are TGTGCCACCAGTGACCACGTAGCGGGAGGGTCGAGGGATGAGCAGTTCTTC. V usage is TRBV24-1 and J usage is TRBJ2-1, with 11 nucleotides matching TRBD2. Germline V lookup: CDR1 KGHDR, CDR2 SFDVKD. This CDR3 has 17 amino acids. J lost 8 bases, V lost 4 bases, and 12 bases had no gene match.

J is TRBJ1-2 and V is TRBV19; D call uncertain. With 1 base removed from V and 4 bases from J, the gap between germline ends came to 13 bases. The CDR3 totals 15 residues. Germline CDR1 LNHDA, CDR2 SQIVND (reference sequence). The CDR3 reads CASSIARTRSYGYTF. CDR3 DNA sequence: TGTGCCAGTAGTATAGCGCGAACTAGGAGCTATGGCTACACCTTC.

The V and J genes are TRBV5-1 and TRBJ2-3; 9 bases are shared with TRBD1. Unmatched junction bases numbered 15, after V lost 4 bases and J lost 3 bases. Germline CDR1 reads SGHRS; CDR2 reads YFSETQ. The CDR3 covers 18 residues. This CDR3 reads CASSLSIVGQGGTDTQYF. In nucleotides, the CDR3 is TGCGCCAGCAGCCTGTCCATCGTGGGACAGGGAGGTACAGATACGCAGTATTTT. Full variable domain (outside the CDR3, taken from reference TRBV5-1 and TRBJ2-3): KAGVTQTPRYLIKTRGQQVTLSCSPISGHRSVSWYQQTPGQGLQFLFEYFSETQRNKGNFPGRFSGRQFSNSRSEMNVSTLELGDSALYLCASSLSIVGQGGTDTQYFGPGTRLTVL.

The chain joins TRBV10-3 to TRBJ1-5; D remains ambiguous. Germline V gene sequence: CDR1 ENHRY, CDR2 SYGVKD. Trimming took 4 bases from V and 4 from J, leaving 5 bases between them. CDR3 size: 12 residues. This chain's CDR3 is CAISVGNQPQHF. The CDR3 DNA is TGTGCCATCAGTGTCGGGAATCAGCCCCAGCATTTT.

This chain connects TRBV6-6 to TRBJ1-1; no definite D call. Germline values: CDR1 MNHNY, CDR2 SVGAGI (reference sequence). CDR3 length: 14 amino acids. Trimming cost V 2 bases and J 3 bases, with 10 bases left between them. Here the CDR3 DNA reads TGTGCCAGCAGTTACCGTCACGGGGACACTGAAGCTTTCTTT. Protein product: CASSYRHGDTEAFF.

The CDR3 coding sequence is TGTGCCTGGAGTTTGGGAGGGACCACTCGGAACACAGATACGCAGTATTTT. Translation gives CAWSLGGTTRNTDTQYF. The chain combines TRBV30 with TRBJ2-3, with 7 bases aligning to TRBD2. This CDR3 region has 17 residues. V trimming: 2 bases; J trimming: 2 bases; junction bases outside the gene matches: 13. Germline loops: CDR1 GTSNPN, CDR2 SVGIG (reference sequence).

The V gene is TRBV7-2, the J gene TRBJ2-2; tentatively, D is TRBD1 (6 bases). From germline, CDR1 is SGHTA and CDR2 FQGNSA. The V end was cut by 1 base, the J end by 2 bases, with 8 bases between. This CDR3 spans 15 amino acids. CDR3 amino acids: CASSLVGTNTGELFF. As DNA, the CDR3 is TGTGCCAGCAGCTTAGTAGGGACAAACACCGGGGAGCTGTTTTTT.

V is TRBV5-1 and J is TRBJ2-2; TRBD1 agrees at 8 bases. Looked up from germline, CDR1 is SGHRS and CDR2 is YFSETQ. V dropped 7 bases and J dropped 1; count of bases not matched to a gene: 0. CDR3 size: 13 residues. The CDR3 spells CASGTGNTGELFF. The DNA for the CDR3 is TGCGCCAGCGGGACAGGGAACACCGGGGAGCTGTTTTTT.

V gene TRBV5-1 combines with J gene TRBJ1-4; 7 nucleotides line up with TRBD1. Trimming removed 4 bases from V and 0 bases from J; junction bases left unmatched: 6. The CDR3 contains 16 residues. The germline CDR1 and CDR2 sequences are SGHRS and YFSETQ. CDR3 DNA: TGCGCCAGCAGCCTCGGGACAGCTTCAACTAATGAAAAACTGTTTTTT. Translating gives CASSLGTASTNEKLFF.

Only a few counts were recorded for this clone. The chain joins TRBV3-1 (or the pseudogene TRBV3-2) to TRBJ1-4; 7 bases are a match to TRBD1. This CDR3 is 11 amino acids long. V trimming: 8 bases; J trimming: 12 bases; junction bases outside the gene matches: 6. CDR1 LGHDT and CDR2 YNNKEL come from the germline V gene (reference sequence). The CDR3 region is CASRAGGQLFF. In DNA, the CDR3 is TGTGCCAGCCGCGCAGGGGGGCAACTGTTTTTT.

As to this clone: A junction boundary mismatches the germline segment, possibly from a read error. The chain is built from TRBV4-3 and TRBJ1-1; the D is unclear. The CDR3 contains 21 residues. Germline loops: CDR1 LGHNA, CDR2 YSLEER. CDR3 sequence: CASSQDLAGQTSASEWTEAFF. Here the CDR3 DNA reads TGCGCCAGCAGTCAAGATCTGGCAGGTCAAACATCGGCATCCGAGTGGACTGAAGCTTTCTTT.

This rearrangement joins TRBV7-6 to TRBJ2-2; D is possibly TRBD2 (6 bases). This CDR3 has 13 amino acids. Germline V gives CDR1 SGHVS, CDR2 FNYEAQ. V was clipped by 4 bases and J by 6 bases, with 9 bases between them. CDR3 in DNA: TGTGCCAGCAGCTGGGGAGGATCCGGGGAGCTGTTTTTT. Its protein is CASSWGGSGELFF.

DNA of the CDR3: TGTGCCAGCAGTTATTCCAGCGGGGCCTACGAGCAGTACTTC. Protein: CASSYSSGAYEQYF. V is TRBV6-5 and J is TRBJ2-7, with 7 bases lining up with TRBD2. The CDR3 is made up of 14 amino acids. Germline V lookup: CDR1 MNHEY, CDR2 SVGAGI. V was clipped by 3 bases and J by 2 bases; unmatched bases: 4.

This chain links TRBV3-1 (or the pseudogene TRBV3-2) with TRBJ1-6; 7 nucleotides agree with TRBD1. CDR3 length: 14 amino acids. V trimming: 4 bases; J trimming: 5 bases; junction bases outside the gene matches: 2. From germline, CDR1 is LGHDT and CDR2 YNNKEL (reference sequence). The CDR3 coding sequence is TGTGCCAGCAGCCTCAGGGGGAATAATTCACCCCTCCACTTT. Its translation: CASSLRGNNSPLHF.

The chain carries TRBV6-5 and TRBJ2-7, with a weak D call TRBD1 (5 bases). CDR1 and CDR2 (germline): MNHEY, SVGAGI. Trimming shortened V by 8 bases and J by 2 bases, and 10 bases separated the two germline ends. CDR3 length: 12 residues. CDR3 coding DNA: TGTGCCAGCGGAGACAGACCCTACGAGCAGTACTTC. It is translated as CASGDRPYEQYF.

This clone was seen a few times. As DNA, the CDR3 is TGCGCCAGCAGCCTAAAGGGACAGACCTCCCATAGCAATCAGCCCCAGCATTTT. Protein: CASSLKGQTSHSNQPQHF. The chain couples TRBV5-1 to TRBJ1-5, with 7 bases identical to TRBD1. CDR1 and CDR2 from the germline V gene are SGHRS and YFSETQ. V was pared by 4 bases and J by 0 bases, with 13 bases of the junction left unmatched. The CDR3 runs 18 residues.

The V call is TRBV7-2, the J call TRBJ1-2; possibly TRBD1 for D (5 bases). The CDR3 is 14 amino acids. The V and J ends lost 5 bases and 7 bases respectively, with 17 bases between them. Germline V gene lookup returns CDR1 SGHTA and CDR2 FQGNSA. Written as DNA, the CDR3 is TGTGCCAGCAGCGCGAATTCAGGGTACGGTGGCTACACCTTC. This encodes CASSANSGYGGYTF.

The chain employs TRBV7-2 and TRBJ1-4; 8 bases are shared with TRBD1. Germline V gene lookup returns CDR1 SGHTA and CDR2 FQGNSA. The CDR3 covers 17 residues. V dropped 1 base and J dropped 4; count of bases not matched to a gene: 8. CDR3 loop: CASSLGQGAQSNEKLFF. For the CDR3, the DNA is TGTGCCAGCAGCTTAGGGCAGGGGGCGCAAAGTAATGAAAAACTGTTTTTT.